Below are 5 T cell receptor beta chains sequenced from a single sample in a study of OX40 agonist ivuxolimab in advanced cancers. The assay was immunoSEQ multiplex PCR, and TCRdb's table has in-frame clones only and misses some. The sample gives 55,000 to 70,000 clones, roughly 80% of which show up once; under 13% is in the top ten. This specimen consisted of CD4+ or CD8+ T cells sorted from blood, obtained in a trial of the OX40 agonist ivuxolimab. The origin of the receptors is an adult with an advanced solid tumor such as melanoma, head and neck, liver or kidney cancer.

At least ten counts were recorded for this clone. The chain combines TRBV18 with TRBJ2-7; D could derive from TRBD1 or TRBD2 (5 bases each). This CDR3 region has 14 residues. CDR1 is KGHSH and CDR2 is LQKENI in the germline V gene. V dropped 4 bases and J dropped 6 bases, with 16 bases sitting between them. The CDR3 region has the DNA TGTGCCAGCTCACAGACAGTGGAGGTGCGCGAGCAGTACTTC. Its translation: CASSQTVEVREQYF.

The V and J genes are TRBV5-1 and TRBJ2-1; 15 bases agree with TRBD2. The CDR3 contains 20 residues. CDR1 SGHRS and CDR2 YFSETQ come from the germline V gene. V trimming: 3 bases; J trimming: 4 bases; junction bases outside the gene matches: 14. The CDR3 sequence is CASSSIPGLAGGPLYNEQFF. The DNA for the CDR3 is TGCGCCAGCAGCTCGATTCCGGGACTAGCGGGAGGACCTTTATACAATGAGCAGTTCTTC.

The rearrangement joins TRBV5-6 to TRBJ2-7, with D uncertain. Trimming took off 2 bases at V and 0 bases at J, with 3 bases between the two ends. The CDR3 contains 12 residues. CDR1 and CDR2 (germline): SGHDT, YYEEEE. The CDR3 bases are TGTGCCAGCAGCTTTAGCTCCTACGAGCAGTACGTC. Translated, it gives CASSFSSYEQYV.

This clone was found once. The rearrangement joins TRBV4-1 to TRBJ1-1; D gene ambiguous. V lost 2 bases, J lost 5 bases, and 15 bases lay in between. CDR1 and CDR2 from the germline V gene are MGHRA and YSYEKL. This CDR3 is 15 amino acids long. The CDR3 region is CASSQYTKQRTEAFF. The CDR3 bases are TGCGCCAGCAGCCAATACACCAAACAGAGGACTGAAGCTTTCTTT.

The CDR3 loop reads CASTAGGMNNEQFF. The CDR3 DNA reads as TGTGCCAGCACCGCGGGGGGGATGAACAATGAGCAGTTCTTC. The chain links TRBV2 to TRBJ2-1, with 9 bases matching TRBD2. The CDR3 length is 14 residues. Germline CDR1 reads SNHLY; CDR2 reads FYNNEI. Losses at the gene ends were 7 bases for V and 5 bases for J; bases not matched to a gene: 6.